This paragraph covers one T cell receptor (beta chain) sequence. This clonotype is considered medium-sized (0.01 to 0.1%). The specificity of this receptor is unknown. Per-base qualities were not stored, and no clone one base away is much larger. V loses 1 base at its end and J loses 6 bases; junction bases beyond the gene matches: 15. The CDR3 sequence holds 18 residues, the cysteine and phenylalanine included. Just the 54-base CDR3 DNA is kept, in frame starting at base 1. The sample belongs to a study of immune reconstitution after stem cell transplant in scleroderma (dated by TCRdb to 2017 to 2019). The library was generated by RT-PCR. Data came from an Illumina MiSeq. The public reads were reanalyzed by TCRdb: fastp trimming at Q25, MiXCR alignment, in-frame beta chains only. Rows merge per CDR3 protein into single entries with the most common DNA and genes. The sample contains roughly 2,000 distinct CDR3 sequences, about 16% of them found a single time. The ten top clones hold about 35% of the sample.

Sampling was conducted before or after autologous hematopoietic stem cell transplantation (not recorded which). The sequence came from a female donor with systemic sclerosis. The chain couples TRBV23-1 to TRBJ2-7, and TRBD1 matches 10 of the central bases. TRBV23-1 is an ORF; its function is uncertain. For the CDR3, the sequence is CASSQLWPVGQGGSEQYF. The nucleotides are TGCGCCAGCAGTCAATTATGGCCTGTAGGACAGGGGGGTTCCGAGCAGTACTTC.